This entry describes one T cell receptor beta chain. V lost 2 bases and J lost 6, with 10 bases in between. The CDR3 spans 13 residues. Germline CDR1 and CDR2: MNHNY and SVGAGI (reference sequence). This sample is drawn from a study of shared clonotypes between healthy human individuals. Study-wide context: Aged 18 to 49, the donors were a couple of women and a few men. Plates per donor: three CD4 naive, three CD4 memory, two CD8 naive, one CD8 memory.

Splitting of CD4+ cells produced CD45RA+ naive and CD45RA-negative memory subsets. Clones were read by immunoSEQ multiplex PCR, and TCRdb kept only the in-frame ones, dropping some. Of some 2,000,000 clones listed, roughly 94% are singletons. The TCR sequence derives from a man between 18 and 35 years old in good health. The sample taken for sequencing was naive CD4+ T cells sorted from blood. The subset was: CD45RA+ positively selected. J is TRBJ1-1 and V is TRBV6-6, with D uncertain. CDR3 sequence (DNA): TGTGCCAGCAGTTACCCTAGTGGGGCTGAAGCTTTCTTT. Protein sequence: CASSYPSGAEAFF.